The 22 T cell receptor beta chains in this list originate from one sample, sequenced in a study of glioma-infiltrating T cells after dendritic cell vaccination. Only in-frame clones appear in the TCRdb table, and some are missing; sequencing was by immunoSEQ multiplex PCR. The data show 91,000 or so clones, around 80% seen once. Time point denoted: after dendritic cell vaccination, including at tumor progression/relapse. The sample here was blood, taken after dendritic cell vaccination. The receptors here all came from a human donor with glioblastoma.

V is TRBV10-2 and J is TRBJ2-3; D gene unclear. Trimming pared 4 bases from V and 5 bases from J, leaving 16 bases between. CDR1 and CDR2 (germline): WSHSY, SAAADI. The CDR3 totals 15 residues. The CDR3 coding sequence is TGCGCCAGCAGTGGAGAAGCGTCCAGAGTAGATACGCAGTATTTT. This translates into CASSGEASRVDTQYF.

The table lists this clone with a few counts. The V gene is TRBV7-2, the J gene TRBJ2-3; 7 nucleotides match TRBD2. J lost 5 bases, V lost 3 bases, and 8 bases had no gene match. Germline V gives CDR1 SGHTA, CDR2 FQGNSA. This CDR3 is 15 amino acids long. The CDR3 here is CASSLWGTTGDTQYF. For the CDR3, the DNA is TGTGCCAGCAGCTTGTGGGGGACTACCGGAGATACGCAGTATTTT.

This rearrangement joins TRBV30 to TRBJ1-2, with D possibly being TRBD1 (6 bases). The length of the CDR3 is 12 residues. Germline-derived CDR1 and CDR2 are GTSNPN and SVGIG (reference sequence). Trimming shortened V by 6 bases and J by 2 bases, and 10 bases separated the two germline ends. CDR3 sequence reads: CACAQGNYGYTF. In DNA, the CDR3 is TGTGCCTGTGCCCAGGGGAACTATGGCTACACCTTC.

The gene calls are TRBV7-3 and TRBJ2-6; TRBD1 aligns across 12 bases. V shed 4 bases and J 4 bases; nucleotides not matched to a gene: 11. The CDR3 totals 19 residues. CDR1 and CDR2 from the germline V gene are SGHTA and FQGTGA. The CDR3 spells CASSSIRGQGAGGANVLTF. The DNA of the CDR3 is TGTGCCAGCAGCTCGATAAGGGGACAGGGGGCGGGAGGGGCCAACGTCCTGACTTTC.

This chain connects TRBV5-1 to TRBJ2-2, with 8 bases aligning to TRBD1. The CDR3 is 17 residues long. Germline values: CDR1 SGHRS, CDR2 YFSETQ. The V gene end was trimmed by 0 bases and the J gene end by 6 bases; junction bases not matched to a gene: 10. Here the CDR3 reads CASSLGLGQGAPGELFF. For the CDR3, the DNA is TGCGCCAGCAGCTTGGGGCTCGGGCAGGGGGCGCCCGGGGAGCTGTTTTTT.

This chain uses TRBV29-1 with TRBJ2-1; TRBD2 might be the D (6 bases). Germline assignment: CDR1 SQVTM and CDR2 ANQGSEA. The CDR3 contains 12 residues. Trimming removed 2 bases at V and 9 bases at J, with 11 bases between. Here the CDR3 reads CSVEPGVGEQFF. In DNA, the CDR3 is TGCAGCGTTGAACCGGGGGTTGGTGAGCAGTTCTTC.

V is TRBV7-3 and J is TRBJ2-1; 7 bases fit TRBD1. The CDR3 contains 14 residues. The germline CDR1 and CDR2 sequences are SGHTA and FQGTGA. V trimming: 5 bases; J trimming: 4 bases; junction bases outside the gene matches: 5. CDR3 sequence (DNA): TGTGCCAGCAGCCTAGACAGGGCTTACAATGAGCAGTTCTTC. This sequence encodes CASSLDRAYNEQFF.

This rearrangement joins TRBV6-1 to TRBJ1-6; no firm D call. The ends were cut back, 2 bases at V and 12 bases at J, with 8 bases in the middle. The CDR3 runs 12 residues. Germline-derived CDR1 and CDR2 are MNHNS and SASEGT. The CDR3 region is CASSELAQPLHF. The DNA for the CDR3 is TGTGCCAGCAGTGAATTAGCCCAACCCCTCCACTTT.

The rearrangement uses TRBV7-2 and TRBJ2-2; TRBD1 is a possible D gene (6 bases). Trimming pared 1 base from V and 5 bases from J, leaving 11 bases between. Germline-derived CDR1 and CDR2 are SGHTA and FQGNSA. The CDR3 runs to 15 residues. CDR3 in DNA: TGTGCCAGCAGCTTAGTCAGGGGTGGGACCGGGGAGCTGTTTTTT. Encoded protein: CASSLVRGGTGELFF.

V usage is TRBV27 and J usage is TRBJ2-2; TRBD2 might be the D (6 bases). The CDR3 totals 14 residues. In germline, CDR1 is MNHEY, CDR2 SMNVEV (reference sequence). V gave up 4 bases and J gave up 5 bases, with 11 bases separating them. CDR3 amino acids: CASSYLGGTGELFF. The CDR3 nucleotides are TGTGCCAGCAGTTATTTGGGAGGAACCGGGGAGCTGTTTTTT.

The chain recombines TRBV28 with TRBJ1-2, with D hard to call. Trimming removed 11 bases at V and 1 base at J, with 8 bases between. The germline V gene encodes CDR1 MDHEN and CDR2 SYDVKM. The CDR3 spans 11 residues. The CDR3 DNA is TGTGCCCTTGGCGGTAACTATGGCTACACCTTC. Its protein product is CALGGNYGYTF.

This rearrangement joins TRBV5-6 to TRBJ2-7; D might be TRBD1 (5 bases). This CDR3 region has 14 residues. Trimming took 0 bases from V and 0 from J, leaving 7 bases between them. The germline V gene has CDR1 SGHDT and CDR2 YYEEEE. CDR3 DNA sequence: TGTGCCAGCAGCTTGGGCAGGGACTCCTACGAGCAGTACTTC. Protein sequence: CASSLGRDSYEQYF.

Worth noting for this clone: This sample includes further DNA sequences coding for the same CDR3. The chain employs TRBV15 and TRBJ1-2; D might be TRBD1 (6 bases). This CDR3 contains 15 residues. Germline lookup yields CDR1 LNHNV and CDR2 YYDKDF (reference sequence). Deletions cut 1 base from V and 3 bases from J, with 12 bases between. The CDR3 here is CATSRVAHRDYGYTF. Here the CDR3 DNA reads TGTGCCACCAGCAGAGTCGCTCACAGGGACTATGGCTACACCTTC. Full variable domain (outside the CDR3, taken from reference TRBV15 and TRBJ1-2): DAMVIQNPRYQVTQFGKPVTLSCSQTLNHNVMYWYQQKSSQAPKLLFHYYDKDFNNEADTPDNFQSRRPNTSFCFLDIRSPGLGDTAMYLCATSRVAHRDYGYTFGSGTRLTVV.

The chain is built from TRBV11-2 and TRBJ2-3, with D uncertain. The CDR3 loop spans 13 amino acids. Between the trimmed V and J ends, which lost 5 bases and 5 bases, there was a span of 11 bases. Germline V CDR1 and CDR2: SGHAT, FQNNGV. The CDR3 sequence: CASSRSGRDTQYF. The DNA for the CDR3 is TGTGCCAGCAGCCGTTCAGGTAGAGATACGCAGTATTTT.

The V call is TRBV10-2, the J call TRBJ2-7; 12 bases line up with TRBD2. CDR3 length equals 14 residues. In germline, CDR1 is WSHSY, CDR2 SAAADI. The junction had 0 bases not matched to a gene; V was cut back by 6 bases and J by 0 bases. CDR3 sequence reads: CASRTSGSSYEQYF. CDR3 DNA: TGCGCCAGCAGGACTAGCGGGAGCTCCTACGAGCAGTACTTC.

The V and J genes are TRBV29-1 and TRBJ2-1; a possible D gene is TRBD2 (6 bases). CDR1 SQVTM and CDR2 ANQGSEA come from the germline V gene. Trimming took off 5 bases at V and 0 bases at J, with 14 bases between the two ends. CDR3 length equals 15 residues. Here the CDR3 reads CSVSPGLPSYNEQFF. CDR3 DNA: TGCAGCGTTAGCCCGGGACTCCCCTCCTACAATGAGCAGTTCTTC.

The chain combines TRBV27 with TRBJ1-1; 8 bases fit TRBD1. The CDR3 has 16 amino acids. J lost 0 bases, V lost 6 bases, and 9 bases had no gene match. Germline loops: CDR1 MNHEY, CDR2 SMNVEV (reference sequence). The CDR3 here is CASRTIRQGMNTEAFF. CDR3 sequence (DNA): TGTGCCAGCAGAACTATTAGACAGGGGATGAACACTGAAGCTTTCTTT.

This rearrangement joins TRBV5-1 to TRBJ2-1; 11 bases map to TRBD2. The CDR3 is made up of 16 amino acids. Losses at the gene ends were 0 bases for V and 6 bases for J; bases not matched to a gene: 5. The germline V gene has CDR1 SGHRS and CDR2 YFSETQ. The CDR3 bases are TGCGCCAGCAGCTTGGCCCTTAGCGGGAGGGCCAATGAGCAGTTCTTC. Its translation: CASSLALSGRANEQFF.

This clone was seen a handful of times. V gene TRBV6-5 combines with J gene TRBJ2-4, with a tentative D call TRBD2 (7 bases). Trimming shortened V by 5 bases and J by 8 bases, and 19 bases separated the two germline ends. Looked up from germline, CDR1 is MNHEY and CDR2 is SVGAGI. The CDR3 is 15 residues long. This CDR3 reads CASSPRGGVEDIQYF. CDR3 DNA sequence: TGTGCCAGCAGTCCCAGGGGAGGGGTGGAGGACATTCAGTACTTC.

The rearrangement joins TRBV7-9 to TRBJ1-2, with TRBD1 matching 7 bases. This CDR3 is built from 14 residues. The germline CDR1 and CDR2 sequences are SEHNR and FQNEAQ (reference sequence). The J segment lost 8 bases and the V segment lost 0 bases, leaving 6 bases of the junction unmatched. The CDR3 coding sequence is TGTGCCAGCAGCTTAGCCGGGGACAGATCCGGCTACACCTTC. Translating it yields CASSLAGDRSGYTF.

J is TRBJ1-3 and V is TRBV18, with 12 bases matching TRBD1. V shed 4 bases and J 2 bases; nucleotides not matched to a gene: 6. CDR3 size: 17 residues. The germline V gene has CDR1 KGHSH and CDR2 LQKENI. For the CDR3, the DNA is TGTGCCAGCTCACGGGACAGGGGGCAGTTGGCTGGAAACACCATATATTTT. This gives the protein CASSRDRGQLAGNTIYF.

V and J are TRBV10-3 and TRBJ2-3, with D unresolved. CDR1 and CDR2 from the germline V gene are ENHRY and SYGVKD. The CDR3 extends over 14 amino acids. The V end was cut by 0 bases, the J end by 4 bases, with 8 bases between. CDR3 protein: CAISESLAPDTQYF. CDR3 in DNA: TGTGCCATCAGTGAGTCACTCGCACCAGATACGCAGTATTTT.